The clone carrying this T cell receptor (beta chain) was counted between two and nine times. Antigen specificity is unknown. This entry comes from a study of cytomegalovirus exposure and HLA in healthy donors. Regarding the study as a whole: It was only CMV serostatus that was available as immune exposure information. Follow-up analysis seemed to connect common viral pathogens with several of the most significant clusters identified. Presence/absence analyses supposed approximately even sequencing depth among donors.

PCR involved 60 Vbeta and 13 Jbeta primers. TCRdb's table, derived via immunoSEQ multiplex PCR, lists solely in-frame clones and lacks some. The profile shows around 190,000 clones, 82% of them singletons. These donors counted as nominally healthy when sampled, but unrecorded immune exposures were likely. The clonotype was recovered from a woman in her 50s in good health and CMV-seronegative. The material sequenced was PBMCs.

The CDR3 DNA is TGTGCCTGGGTAGCGGGGGGCTCAGATACGCAGTATTTT. It specifies CAWVAGGSDTQYF. The V and J genes are TRBV30 and TRBJ2-3; 10 bases agree with TRBD2. The germline V gene has CDR1 GTSNPN and CDR2 SVGIG (reference sequence). This CDR3 spans 13 amino acids. J was trimmed by 4 bases and V by 5 bases; bases with no gene match: 3.